This paragraph covers one TCR beta chain sequence. This clonotype was detected only a few times. It has no known antigen specificity. No much larger clone is present one base from it, and per-base qualities are unavailable. For CDR1 and CDR2, the germline V gene lists MGHRA and YSYEKL. The CDR3 holds 16 amino acids from the cysteine to the phenylalanine. The only DNA kept is the CDR3, 48 bases in frame from the first base. The germline ends are 14 bases apart after V is trimmed by 1 base and J by 4 bases. These reads were obtained on an Illumina MiSeq. TCRdb's own reprocessing of the public reads used fastp at Q25 and MiXCR and kept productive beta chains. Each CDR3 protein gets just one entry, which takes the most common genes and DNA from the rows behind it. For this sample the table gives about 4,500 distinct CDR3 sequences, of which 9.5% were detected only once. The ten top clones hold 33% of the sample.

This record belongs to a study. The receptor comes from a human donor with rheumatoid arthritis. The rearranged chain carries TRBV4-1 and TRBJ2-1; the D gene is possibly TRBD1, with 6 bases matching. Source material: CD4+ T cells from peripheral blood. The DNA sequence is as follows: TGCGCCAGCAGCCAAGGAGGGGGAAAGTGGTACAATGAGCAGTTCTTC. It codes for CASSQGGGKWYNEQFF.